This entry features one T cell receptor (beta chain) sequence. Antigen unknown. This sample was taken from a study of cytomegalovirus exposure and HLA in healthy donors. Losses at the gene ends were 7 bases for V and 2 bases for J; bases not matched to a gene: 6. Germline V gives CDR1 SQVTM, CDR2 ANQGSEA. The CDR3 contains 14 residues. Overall study results and limits: Later genetic work tied a missense DCLRE1C variant to beta-chain V and J trimming. Earlier analysis found most TCR beta V segments productive about 87% or about 30% of the time.

PCR amplification relied on 60 Vbeta primers (plus 13 Jbeta primers). Some clones are missing from TCRdb's copy, which holds only in-frame ones; the method was immunoSEQ multiplex PCR. The repertoire holds roughly 110,000 clones, with about three quarters as singletons. Source material: PBMCs. The receptor comes from a boy aged 10-17 years in good health and CMV-seronegative. The rearrangement uses TRBV29-1 and TRBJ2-2; TRBD1 agrees at 8 bases. CDR3 DNA sequence: TGCAGCGGTGTGACAGGGGTCAACACCGGGGAGCTGTTTTTT. Translating it yields CSGVTGVNTGELFF.